The following is a T cell receptor (beta chain) sequence with its context. Expressed TCRB transcripts were sequenced because the entire RNA isolate underwent reverse transcription. An average about 3.6 million reads came from naive, central memory and regulatory T cell samples. Here immunoSEQ multiplex PCR was the method, and the copy in TCRdb shows in-frame clones only, minus some. This table holds approximately 470,000 clones, about 29% found once. This sample is drawn from a study of beta chain features in type 1 diabetes. CDR3 size: 15 residues. V was pared by 9 bases and J by 3 bases, with 13 bases of the junction left unmatched. Germline V gene data show CDR1 as LNHNV and CDR2 as YYDKDF (reference sequence).

The sequenced material came from naive CD4+ T cells from blood. This sequence originates from a man aged 18 to 29 in good health. J is TRBJ2-7 and V is TRBV15; 8 nucleotides match TRBD2. The CDR3 protein is CATLSMAGGIYEQYF. CDR3 nucleotides: TGTGCCACGTTGTCCATGGCGGGAGGTATCTACGAGCAGTACTTC.